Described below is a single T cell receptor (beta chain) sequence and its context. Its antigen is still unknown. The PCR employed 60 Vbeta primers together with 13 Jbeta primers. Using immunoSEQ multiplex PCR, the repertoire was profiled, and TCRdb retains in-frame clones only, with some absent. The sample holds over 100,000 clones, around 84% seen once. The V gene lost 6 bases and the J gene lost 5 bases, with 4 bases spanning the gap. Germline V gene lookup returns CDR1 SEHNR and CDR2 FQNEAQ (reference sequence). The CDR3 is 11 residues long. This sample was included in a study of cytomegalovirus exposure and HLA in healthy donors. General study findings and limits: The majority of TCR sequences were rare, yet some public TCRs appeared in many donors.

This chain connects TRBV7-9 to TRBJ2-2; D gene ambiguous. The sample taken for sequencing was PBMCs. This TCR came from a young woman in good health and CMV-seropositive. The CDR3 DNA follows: TGTGCCAGCAGGCGGACCGGGGAGCTGTTTTTT. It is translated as CASRRTGELFF. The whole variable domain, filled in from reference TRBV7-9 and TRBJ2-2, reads DTGVSQNPRHKITKRGQNVTFRCDPISEHNRLYWYRQTLGQGPEFLTYFQNEAQLEKSRLLSDRFSAERPKGSFSTLEIQRTEQGDSAMYLCASRRTGELFFGEGSRLTVL.